Below, 14 T cell receptor beta chains from the same sample are listed, as sequenced in a study of T cell responses to AZD1222 COVID-19 vaccine. The protocol was immunoSEQ multiplex PCR, while the TCRdb copy is restricted to in-frame clones and leaves out a portion. The table includes 60,000 to 80,000 clones, roughly 80% detected once. The specimen was peripheral blood, collected 28 days after the second AZD1222 dose. All receptors come from an adult who received the AZD1222 COVID-19 vaccine.

The V call is TRBV30, the J call TRBJ2-4; D possibly matches TRBD1 or TRBD2 (6 bases each). CDR3 size: 16 residues. V gave up 1 base and J gave up 4 bases, with 17 bases separating them. Per the germline V gene, CDR1 is GTSNPN and CDR2 is SVGIG (reference sequence). Here the CDR3 DNA reads TGTGCCTGGAGTGGGGGGGTTGGGGGCCAAAAAAACATTCAGTACTTC. As protein: CAWSGGVGGQKNIQYF.

This clone was seen a handful of times. The rearrangement joins TRBV2 to TRBJ2-1, with 10 nucleotides matching TRBD2. The trim removed 6 bases at V and 3 bases at J, leaving 5 bases unmatched. CDR1 and CDR2 from the germline V gene are SNHLY and FYNNEI. The CDR3 sequence is 15 residues long. The CDR3 here is CASRLAGARYNEQFF. CDR3 coding DNA: TGTGCCAGCAGGCTAGCGGGAGCCCGCTACAATGAGCAGTTCTTC.

The CDR3 DNA follows: TGTGCCAGCTCTAAGGGGCTAGCGGGTCTTGAGTACGAGCAGTACTTC. Translating gives CASSKGLAGLEYEQYF. The chain is built from TRBV27 and TRBJ2-7, with 8 bases aligning to TRBD2. This CDR3 contains 16 residues. V dropped 8 bases and J dropped 4; count of bases not matched to a gene: 16. Germline lookup yields CDR1 MNHEY and CDR2 SMNVEV (reference sequence).

The chain uses TRBV30 and TRBJ1-3, with 8 nucleotides matching TRBD1. Germline V gene lookup returns CDR1 GTSNPN and CDR2 SVGIG (reference sequence). This CDR3 comprises 15 residues. J lost 3 bases, V lost 4 bases, and 8 bases had no gene match. CDR3 bases: TGTGCCTGGACCACGGACAGGGAAGTTGGAAACACCATATATTTT. The encoded protein is CAWTTDREVGNTIYF.

This chain uses TRBV28 with TRBJ2-3; no definite D call. Germline V gene data show CDR1 as MDHEN and CDR2 as SYDVKM. CDR3 length: 15 amino acids. Trimming stripped 2 bases from V and 2 bases from J, with 11 bases between. CDR3 nucleotide sequence: TGTGCCAGCAGTTTAGCGGTCCCCACCACAGATACGCAGTATTTT. Translated, it gives CASSLAVPTTDTQYF.

The V call is TRBV7-9, the J call TRBJ2-1; possibly TRBD1 for D (6 bases). CDR1 and CDR2 (germline): SEHNR, FQNEAQ (reference sequence). V lost 8 bases, J lost 9 bases, and 20 bases lay in between. This CDR3 is 14 amino acids long. The CDR3 DNA follows: TGTGCCAGCTCAATGACTGGGGGCGGCTCTGAGCAGTTCTTC. This encodes CASSMTGGGSEQFF.

This chain uses TRBV18 with TRBJ2-1; perhaps TRBD1 as D (6 bases). Germline V gene data show CDR1 as KGHSH and CDR2 as LQKENI. V lost 3 bases to trimming and J lost 8 bases, with 11 bases between them. The CDR3 runs to 13 residues. DNA of the CDR3: TGTGCCAGCTCACCGAGGGGGTTTGATGAGCAGTTCTTC. It specifies CASSPRGFDEQFF.

This chain joins TRBV6-2 or TRBV6-3 and TRBJ1-6, with unresolved D. V dropped 5 bases and J dropped 8 bases, with 7 bases sitting between them. Germline V gene sequence: CDR1 MNHEY, CDR2 SVGEGT. There are 12 residues in the CDR3. CDR3 coding DNA: TGTGCCAGCAGTAATGATGATTCACCCCTCCACTTT. Translating gives CASSNDDSPLHF.

The rearrangement joins TRBV19 to TRBJ1-6, with a weak D call TRBD1 (6 bases). The CDR3 is 17 residues long. Per germline, CDR1 LNHDA and CDR2 SQIVND (reference sequence). V was shortened by 5 bases and J by 5 bases, with 19 bases between the two germline ends. The CDR3 DNA is TGTGCCAGTAGTCCTCGGTTAGGGGGGCAGAATAATTCACCCCTCCACTTT. Its protein is CASSPRLGGQNNSPLHF.

The rearrangement uses TRBV27 and TRBJ2-1; 11 nucleotides line up with TRBD2. The V and J ends lost 5 bases and 4 bases, in that order; junction bases with no gene match: 7. Per the germline V gene, CDR1 is MNHEY and CDR2 is SMNVEV (reference sequence). This CDR3 comprises 16 residues. CDR3 region: CASSPRTSGYYNEQFF. The DNA of the CDR3 is TGTGCCAGCAGTCCACGGACTAGCGGGTATTACAATGAGCAGTTCTTC.

The genes are TRBV2 and TRBJ2-2; 9 bases match TRBD2. This CDR3 has 15 amino acids. CDR1 and CDR2 (germline): SNHLY, FYNNEI. V was pared by 6 bases and J by 4 bases, with 6 bases of the junction left unmatched. CDR3 sequence: CASSPGLASTGELFF. In DNA form, the CDR3 reads TGTGCCAGCAGCCCCGGACTAGCGAGCACCGGGGAGCTGTTTTTT.

This chain uses TRBV24-1 with TRBJ2-7; tentatively, D is TRBD1 (7 bases). The CDR3 is made up of 16 amino acids. Germline V gene sequence: CDR1 KGHDR, CDR2 SFDVKD. The V end lost 4 bases, the J end lost 1 base, and 16 bases lay between the germline ends. CDR3 amino acids: CATSEGGQEGSYEQYF. CDR3 in DNA: TGTGCCACCAGTGAAGGAGGACAGGAGGGTTCCTACGAGCAGTACTTC.

CDR3 coding DNA: TGTGCCAGCGATGGGGAACGGAAAGAAAAACTGTTTTTT. It encodes CASDGERKEKLFF. V gene TRBV28 combines with J gene TRBJ1-4; D is unresolved. CDR3 length equals 13 residues. Germline V gene data show CDR1 as MDHEN and CDR2 as SYDVKM. V was clipped by 8 bases and J by 8 bases, with 15 bases between them.

The chain joins TRBV27 to TRBJ2-1, with TRBD2 identical over 12 bases. This CDR3 has 16 residues. Germline CDR1 reads MNHEY; CDR2 reads SMNVEV (reference sequence). After removal of 6 bases from V and 5 bases from J, the junction contained 8 bases not matched to a gene. The CDR3 sequence is CASRNLAGGPDNEQFF. DNA of the CDR3: TGTGCCAGCAGGAATCTAGCGGGGGGGCCGGACAATGAGCAGTTCTTC.